This T cell receptor beta chain stems from a study of blood T cell repertoires in COVID-19. Turning to the study itself: The origin of the acute and convalescent COVID-19 samples was the United States, Italy and Spain. PBMCs, B-cell-depleted T cells, or T cells provided the cDNA or gDNA that made up the material.

CDR3 size: 15 residues. V was pared by 8 bases and J by 8 bases, with 22 bases between. Germline V gene data show CDR1 as SGHTA and CDR2 as FQGTGA. Seattle patient enrollment occurred during active infection, with longitudinal follow-up thereafter. In the original workflow: Reference gene primers were amplified, and this amplification served to estimate nucleated cell counts. The assay was immunoSEQ multiplex PCR, and TCRdb's table has in-frame clones only and misses some. For V, J and clone size, that table is used; D and trimming come from the DNA. Here the sample spans roughly 120,000 clones, 85% being singletons.

The V and J genes are TRBV7-3 and TRBJ2-1; perhaps TRBD2 as D (5 bases). This sequence originates from a woman at least 80 years old with COVID-19, enrolled during active disease. Sequences were obtained from peripheral blood. CDR3 residues: CASAPRGAALDEQFF. The DNA of the CDR3 is TGTGCCAGCGCACCCCGGGGTGCAGCTCTCGATGAGCAGTTCTTC.